The source of this TCR beta chain is a study of glioma-infiltrating T cells. Study results and limitations: Tissue and blood shared very few CDR3 sequences. Tissue-blood divergence was below expectation in non-neoplastic patients, above in gliomas.

Concerning this clonotype: Antigen: not known. A read error is likely, as this CDR3 ends without the conserved phenylalanine or tryptophan. The DNA is left out, because the CDR3 cannot be placed on it with certainty; the CDR3 is given as TCRdb lists it.

Germline-derived CDR1 and CDR2 are LNHNV and YYDKDF (reference sequence). The CDR3 totals 13 residues, both ends included. TCR alpha and beta CDR3 regions were amplified from RNA using iRepertoire nested multiplex PCR. TCRdb redid the calling of the multiplex PCR reads with MiXCR, one entry per CDR3 protein. The sample holds tens of thousands of distinct CDR3 sequences, roughly 39% seen once. This receptor was identified in a human donor with low-grade glioma or glioblastoma, undergoing nonglioma brain surgery, or in good health (not recorded which). V gene TRBV15 combines with J gene TRBJ1-2. What was sequenced was glioma tissue, nonneoplastic brain tissue, or PBMCs (not recorded which). The CDR3 region is CATSPIGNYGYAL.